Listed below are T cell receptor beta chains from one sample, sequenced in a study of T cells in Graves' hyperthyroidism and ophthalmopathy. Using its own MiXCR run on the multiplex PCR reads, TCRdb lists one record per CDR3 protein. This table holds 350,000 to 500,000 distinct CDR3 sequences, roughly 15% found once. Specimen: blood. Receptors were obtained from a woman aged 18-29 years with Graves' hyperthyroidism. The CDR3 runs from the conserved cysteine through the conserved F or W. D genes are given only for firm matches. Clone size is not always given. Where it is, it says once, few, many or a class for expanded clones.

CDR3aa | CDR3nt | abundance | j_gene | d_gene | v_gene
CASSEPTGQGWYEQFF | TGTGCCAGCAGTGAACCTACGGGACAGGGCTGGTATGAGCAGTTCTTC | many | TRBJ2-1 | TRBD1 | TRBV6-1
CASSQGQGSPYEQYF | TGCGCCAGCAGCCAAGGACAGGGGAGCCCCTACGAGCAGTACTTC | few | TRBJ2-7 | TRBD1 | TRBV4-3
CASSVGDTPYEQYF | TGTGCCAGCAGCGTAGGCGATACCCCCTACGAGCAGTACTTC | few | TRBJ2-7 | - | TRBV9
CASSTRWGGRSTEAFF | TGTGCCAGCAGTACGCGATGGGGGGGGCGATCCACTGAAGCTTTCTTT | few | TRBJ1-1 | - | TRBV27
CAWSTTTSQEQFF | TGTGCCTGGAGCACCACCACCTCTCAAGAGCAGTTCTTC | many | TRBJ2-1 | - | TRBV30
CASLTGAPYEQYF | TGTGCCAGCCTAACGGGAGCCCCCTACGAGCAGTACTTC | many | TRBJ2-7 | - | TRBV12-3/TRBV12-4
CASSQGTLPETQYF | TGTGCCAGCAGCCAAGGGACGCTGCCGGAGACCCAGTACTTC | - | TRBJ2-5 | - | TRBV14
CASSVAGWLAGSTDTQYF | TGTGCCAGCAGCGTAGCTGGTTGGCTAGCGGGGTCCACAGATACGCAGTATTTT | few | TRBJ2-3 | TRBD2 | TRBV9
CASSYSFGEEQYF | TGTGCCAGCAGTTACTCCTTTGGCGAGGAGCAGTACTTC | few | TRBJ2-7 | - | TRBV6-5
CASSRAFNEQFF | TGTGCCAGCAGCCGAGCCTTCAATGAGCAGTTCTTC | many | TRBJ2-1 | - | TRBV11-2
CASSPGARDTEAFF | TGTGCCAGCAGCCCCGGGGCCCGGGACACTGAAGCTTTCTTT | many | TRBJ1-1 | - | TRBV5-6
CASATMRNEQFF | TGTGCCAGCGCCACTATGAGGAATGAGCAGTTCTTC | - | TRBJ2-1 | - | TRBV6-1
CASSLQGLFKRTEAFF | TGTGCCAGCAGCCTACAGGGGCTATTTAAGAGAACTGAAGCTTTCTTT | many | TRBJ1-1 | TRBD1 | TRBV2
CASSHGTGNYEQYF | TGTGCCAGCAGCCACGGGACAGGTAACTACGAGCAGTACTTC | few | TRBJ2-7 | TRBD1 | TRBV3-1
CASIFERSYNEQFF | TGTGCCAGCATTTTTGAGCGGTCCTACAATGAGCAGTTCTTC | many | TRBJ2-1 | - | TRBV2
CASSMKRGGTDTQYF | TGTGCCAGTAGTATGAAGCGGGGGGGCACAGATACGCAGTATTTT | few | TRBJ2-3 | TRBD2 | TRBV19
CASSFEGGTTSNTEAFF | TGTGCCAGCAGCTTTGAGGGGGGGACTACTTCGAACACTGAAGCTTTCTTT | many | TRBJ1-1 | - | TRBV7-9
CSATRDSRGTDTQYF | TGCAGTGCAACCCGGGACAGTCGGGGCACAGATACGCAGTATTTT | many | TRBJ2-3 | TRBD1 | TRBV20-1
CASSFGARSAIYEQYF | TGTGCCAGCAGTTTCGGGGCTCGGAGCGCCATCTACGAGCAGTACTTC | many | TRBJ2-7 | - | TRBV28
CASSIRPGGRGDEQFF | TGTGCCAGTAGTATACGTCCCGGCGGGAGGGGAGATGAGCAGTTCTTC | many | TRBJ2-1 | TRBD2 | TRBV19
CASTAAGGEAEAFF | TGTGCCAGCACCGCCGCAGGGGGCGAGGCTGAAGCTTTCTTT | many | TRBJ1-1 | TRBD1 | TRBV6-1
CASTAETNYGYTF | TGTGCCAGTACTGCAGAGACTAACTATGGCTACACCTTC | few | TRBJ1-2 | - | TRBV19
CASSSTSLISNEQFF | TGTGCCAGTAGTTCGACTTCCCTGATAAGCAATGAGCAGTTCTTC | many | TRBJ2-1 | - | TRBV19
CASSPPRLAYNEQFF | TGTGCCAGCAGTCCACCGAGACTAGCGTACAATGAGCAGTTCTTC | few | TRBJ2-1 | TRBD2 | TRBV6-2/TRBV6-3
CSAYNPTSTDTQYF | TGCAGTGCATACAACCCCACTAGCACAGATACGCAGTATTTT | many | TRBJ2-3 | - | TRBV20-1
CASYPEGADTQYF | TGCGCCAGCTATCCTGAGGGGGCAGATACGCAGTATTTT | many | TRBJ2-3 | - | TRBV10-1
CASSMRTTYGYTF | TGTGCCAGTAGTATGAGGACAACTTATGGCTACACCTTC | few | TRBJ1-2 | - | TRBV19
CASSRNPTAGGNEQYF | TGTGCCAGCAGCCGCAATCCCACAGCCGGGGGCAACGAGCAGTACTTC | many | TRBJ2-7 | - | TRBV3-1
CASSFTGGYTF | TGTGCCAGCAGCTTTACGGGTGGCTACACCTTC | many | TRBJ1-2 | - | TRBV7-2